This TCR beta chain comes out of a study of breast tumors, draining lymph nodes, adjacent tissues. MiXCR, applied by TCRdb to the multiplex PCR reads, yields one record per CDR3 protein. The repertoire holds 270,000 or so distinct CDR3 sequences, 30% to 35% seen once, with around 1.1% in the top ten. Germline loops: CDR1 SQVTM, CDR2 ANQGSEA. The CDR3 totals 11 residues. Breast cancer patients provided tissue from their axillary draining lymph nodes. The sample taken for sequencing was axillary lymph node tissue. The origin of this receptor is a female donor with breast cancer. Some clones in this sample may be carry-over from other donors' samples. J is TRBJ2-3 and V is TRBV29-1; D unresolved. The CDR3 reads CSARPADTQYF. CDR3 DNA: TGCAGTGCTAGACCCGCCGATACGCAGTATTTT.